This T cell receptor beta chain stems from a study of cytomegalovirus exposure and HLA in healthy donors. With 60 Vbeta and 13 Jbeta primers, the PCR was carried out. Assay: immunoSEQ multiplex PCR; the TCRdb copy retains only in-frame clones and omits some. The repertoire consists of 170,000 or so clones, with 84% occurring once and the leading ten covering around 5%. Germline values: CDR1 ENHRY, CDR2 SYGVKD. This CDR3 is built from 14 residues. V trimming: 3 bases; J trimming: 3 bases; junction bases outside the gene matches: 4. This sequence joins TRBV10-3 and TRBJ2-7; 8 bases line up with TRBD2. The sequenced sample consisted of PBMCs. The sequence was obtained from a man between 18 and 29 years old in good health and CMV-seronegative. CDR3 DNA: TGTGCCATCAGTGATCAGCGGGGGTACTACGAGCAGTACTTC. It encodes CAISDQRGYYEQYF.